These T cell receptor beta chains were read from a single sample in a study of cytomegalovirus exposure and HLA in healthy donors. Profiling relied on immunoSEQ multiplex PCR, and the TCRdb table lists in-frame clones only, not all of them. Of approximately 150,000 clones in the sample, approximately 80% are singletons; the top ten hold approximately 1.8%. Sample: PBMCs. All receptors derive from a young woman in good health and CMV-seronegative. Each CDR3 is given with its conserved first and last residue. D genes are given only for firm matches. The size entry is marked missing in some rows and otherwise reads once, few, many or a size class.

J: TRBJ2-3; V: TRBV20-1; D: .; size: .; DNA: TGCAGTGCTAGAATAACAGATACGCAGTATTTT; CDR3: CSARITDTQYF
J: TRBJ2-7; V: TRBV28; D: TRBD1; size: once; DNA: TGTGCCAGCAGAGCCGGGACAGACTACGAGCAGTACTTC; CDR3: CASRAGTDYEQYF
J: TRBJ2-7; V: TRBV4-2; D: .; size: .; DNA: TGTGCCAGCAGCCAAGATCAAAAGCCCTCGAGGTCCGTCGAGCAGTACTTC; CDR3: CASSQDQKPSRSVEQYF
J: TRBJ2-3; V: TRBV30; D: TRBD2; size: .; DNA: TGTGCCTGGAGGGGCGGGAGCTGGGATACGCAGTATTTT; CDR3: CAWRGGSWDTQYF
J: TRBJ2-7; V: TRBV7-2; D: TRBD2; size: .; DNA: TGTGCCAGCGGAAGACTAGCGGGAGGTTACGAGCAGTACTTC; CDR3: CASGRLAGGYEQYF
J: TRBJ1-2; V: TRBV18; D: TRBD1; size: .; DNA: TGTGCCAGCTCACCTCCCGGGGCAGGGGGCCCAACTAACTATGGCTACACCTTC; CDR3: CASSPPGAGGPTNYGYTF
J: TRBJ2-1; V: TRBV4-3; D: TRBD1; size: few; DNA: TGCGCCAGCAGCCAAGATCGGGACAGGGTCTACAATGAGCAGTTCTTC; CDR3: CASSQDRDRVYNEQFF
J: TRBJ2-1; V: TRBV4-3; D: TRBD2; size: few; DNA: TGCGCCAGCAGCCTAGACTTACCCGGGACTAGCGGGAGGGCCAATGAGCAGTTCTTC; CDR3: CASSLDLPGTSGRANEQFF
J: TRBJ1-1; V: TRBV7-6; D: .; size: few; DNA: TGTGCCAGCAGCTCAGGTTGGACTGAAGCTTTCTTT; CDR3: CASSSGWTEAFF
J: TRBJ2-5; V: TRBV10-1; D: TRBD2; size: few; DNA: TGCGCCAGCAGTCTGGCCAAATGCGGGGGTCAAGAGACCCAGTACTTC; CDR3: CASSLAKCGGQETQYF
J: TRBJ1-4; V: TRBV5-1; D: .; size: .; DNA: TGCGCCAGCAGCTTGGGACTTTCTAATGAAAAACTGTTTTTT; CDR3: CASSLGLSNEKLFF
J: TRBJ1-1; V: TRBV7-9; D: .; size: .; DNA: TGTGCCAGCAGCCCCCCATGGGCGTTTAACACTGAAGCTTTCTTT; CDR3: CASSPPWAFNTEAFF
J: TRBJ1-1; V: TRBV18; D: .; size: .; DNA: TGTGCCAGCTCACCGGGGGCCTTTGAAGCTTTCTTT; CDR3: CASSPGAFEAFF
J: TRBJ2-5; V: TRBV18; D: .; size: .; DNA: TGTGCCAGCTCACCCGTTACTCCCGTCCAAGAGACCCAGTACTTC; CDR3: CASSPVTPVQETQYF
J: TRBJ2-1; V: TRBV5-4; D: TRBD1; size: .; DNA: TGTGCCAGCAGCTTGGGGAGGCCAGGGGGCTTCGACAATGAGCAGTTCTTC; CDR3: CASSLGRPGGFDNEQFF